These 30 T cell receptor beta chains share one sample of origin, sequenced in a study of response to subunit inactivated influenza vaccine. TCRdb re-analysed the RT-PCR reads in MiXCR, keeping a single row per CDR3 protein. The table includes some 190,000 distinct CDR3 sequences, about 15% detected once. The sequencing used CD8+ T cells sorted from PBMCs, collected 4 to 6 days after vaccination. The receptors come from a man aged 50 to 60 who received an inactivated influenza vaccine.

The CDR3 DNA is TGTGCCAGCAGCCAAGATCCTGGGCCTTCCAATGAGCAGTTCTTC. This encodes CASSQDPGPSNEQFF. The rearrangement uses TRBV4-2 and TRBJ2-1; D is unresolved. Germline V lookup: CDR1 LGHNA, CDR2 YNFKEQ. V was trimmed by 0 bases and J by 6 bases, leaving 12 bases between them. The CDR3 sequence is 15 residues long.

This chain joins TRBV3-1 and TRBJ2-3; D possibly matches TRBD1 or TRBD2 (6 bases each). Between the trimmed V and J ends, which lost 0 bases and 5 bases, there was a span of 12 bases. This CDR3 spans 15 amino acids. CDR1 is LGHDT, CDR2 YNNKEL, per germline (reference sequence). The DNA for the CDR3 is TGTGCCAGCAGCCAAGAGGGGGGCCCCGGAGATACGCAGTATTTT. It is translated as CASSQEGGPGDTQYF.

At least ten counts were recorded for this clonotype. The chain's CDR3 is CASSLGDRSEQYF. DNA of the CDR3: TGTGCCAGCAGTCTAGGGGACAGAAGCGAGCAGTACTTC. The chain is built from TRBV12-3 or TRBV12-4 and TRBJ2-7, with TRBD1 matching 7 bases. Unmatched junction bases numbered 7, after V lost 5 bases and J lost 6 bases. The CDR3 loop spans 13 amino acids.

This clonotype was recorded at least ten times. The chain carries TRBV15 and TRBJ2-1; 11 nucleotides align to TRBD2. After removal of 2 bases from V and 7 bases from J, the junction contained 10 bases not matched to a gene. The CDR3 sequence is 17 residues long. In germline, CDR1 is LNHNV, CDR2 YYDKDF (reference sequence). CDR3 DNA sequence: TGTGCCACCAGCAGATTCGAAGGGGTAGCGGGGGGGAATGAGCAGTTCTTC. It yields the protein CATSRFEGVAGGNEQFF.

This clonotype was recorded at least ten times. This chain joins TRBV5-1 and TRBJ2-3, with TRBD1 matching over 8 bases. CDR3 size: 17 residues. V lost 1 base, J lost 4 bases, and 11 bases stayed unmatched. Germline V gene lookup returns CDR1 SGHRS and CDR2 YFSETQ. The CDR3 loop reads CASSLTQGARVPDTQYF. CDR3 coding DNA: TGCGCCAGCAGCTTGACCCAGGGGGCACGTGTCCCAGATACGCAGTATTTT.

This clonotype was counted at least ten times. The chain links TRBV5-6 to TRBJ2-7, with D perhaps being TRBD1 or TRBD2 (5 bases each). CDR3 length: 13 amino acids. Germline V lookup: CDR1 SGHDT, CDR2 YYEEEE. V was clipped by 3 bases and J by 5 bases, with 12 bases between them. The CDR3 loop reads CASSSGTQNEQYF. The CDR3 bases are TGTGCCAGCAGCTCCGGGACCCAGAACGAGCAGTACTTC.

Only a few counts were recorded for this clonotype. V and J are TRBV20-1 and TRBJ1-1; the D gene is possibly TRBD1 (6 bases). CDR3 length: 15 residues. CDR1 is DFQATT, CDR2 SNEGSKA, per germline (reference sequence). V shed 0 bases and J shed 4 bases, with 15 bases lying between them. CDR3 bases: TGCAGTGCTAGAGAATCATACAGGGATCGCACTGAAGCTTTCTTT. Amino acid sequence: CSARESYRDRTEAFF.

At least ten counts were recorded for this clonotype. The chain couples TRBV20-1 to TRBJ2-5; 9 bases align to TRBD2. The CDR3 covers 18 residues. The V gene end was trimmed by 0 bases and the J gene end by 5 bases; junction bases not matched to a gene: 16. Per germline, CDR1 DFQATT and CDR2 SNEGSKA (reference sequence). The CDR3 here is CSARDGASGTLSGETQYF. The CDR3 DNA follows: TGCAGTGCTAGAGATGGGGCTAGCGGGACTCTTTCGGGGGAGACCCAGTACTTC.

This clonotype was counted only a few times. The chain carries TRBV7-8 and TRBJ2-7; TRBD1 is a possible D gene (6 bases). The germline CDR1 and CDR2 sequences are SGHVS and FQNEAQ. Trimming removed 2 bases from V and 5 bases from J, with 22 bases in between. The CDR3 covers 17 residues. CDR3 nucleotides: TGTGCCAGCAGCTTAATGGGGTCAGGGGCCCTCCCCCACGAGCAGTACTTC. Its translation is CASSLMGSGALPHEQYF.

This clonotype has a count of ten or more. The chain links TRBV29-1 to TRBJ2-4; perhaps D is TRBD1 or TRBD2 (5 bases each). Between the trimmed V and J ends, which lost 2 bases and 5 bases, there was a span of 10 bases. This CDR3 region has 13 residues. Germline V gene sequence: CDR1 SQVTM, CDR2 ANQGSEA. The CDR3 DNA follows: TGCAGCGTTGAAAAGGGGCGGGAAAACATTCAGTACTTC. Translating it yields CSVEKGRENIQYF.

This chain uses TRBV28 with TRBJ2-6; TRBD2 aligns across 10 bases. CDR1 is MDHEN and CDR2 is SYDVKM in the germline V gene. Germline trimming cut 2 bases from V and 0 bases from J; bases unmatched to any gene: 1. The CDR3 runs 17 residues. The CDR3 region has the DNA TGTGCCAGCAGTTTACTAGCGGGGGTCTCTGGGGCCAACGTCCTGACTTTC. Translation gives CASSLLAGVSGANVLTF.

The V and J genes are TRBV12-3 or TRBV12-4 and TRBJ2-5, with 9 positions matching TRBD2. The CDR3 has 16 amino acids. Trimming cost V 4 bases and J 5 bases; bases outside gene matches: 11. The CDR3, as DNA: TGTGCCAGCAGTTCCCGTGGCGGGAGGGCCTGGGAGACCCAGTACTTC. Amino acid sequence: CASSSRGGRAWETQYF.

The genes are TRBV4-2 and TRBJ1-5; TRBD1 might be the D (5 bases). The CDR3 totals 14 residues. CDR1 LGHNA and CDR2 YNFKEQ come from the germline V gene. Trimming pared 4 bases from V and 6 bases from J, leaving 13 bases between. The CDR3, as DNA: TGTGCCAGCAGCCCCTTAGTCGGGACTCAGCCCCAGCATTTT. It codes for CASSPLVGTQPQHF.

The table lists this clonotype with a few counts. The V call is TRBV27, the J call TRBJ2-5, with no clear D. V was clipped by 4 bases and J by 2 bases, with 17 bases between them. Per germline, CDR1 MNHEY and CDR2 SMNVEV (reference sequence). The CDR3 loop spans 16 amino acids. CDR3 region: CASSSFQVGSQETQYF. The DNA of the CDR3 is TGTGCCAGCAGTTCTTTTCAGGTCGGCTCGCAAGAGACCCAGTACTTC.

This clonotype has more than one count but fewer than ten. This sequence joins TRBV7-9 and TRBJ2-7, with a possible D match to TRBD1 (6 bases). The V end was cut by 5 bases, the J end by 2 bases, with 10 bases between. There are 13 residues in the CDR3. Germline CDR1 reads SEHNR; CDR2 reads FQNEAQ (reference sequence). The CDR3 sequence is CASSRQDAYEQYF. CDR3 DNA: TGTGCCAGCAGCCGACAGGATGCCTACGAGCAGTACTTC.

There are many counts of this clonotype. The chain employs TRBV9 and TRBJ2-1, with D uncertain. There are 11 residues in the CDR3. Germline CDR1 and CDR2: SGDLS and YYNGEE. Trimming cost V 3 bases and J 6 bases, with 4 bases left between them. The CDR3 here is CASSASNEQFF. The CDR3 DNA is TGTGCCAGCAGCGCCTCCAATGAGCAGTTCTTC.

This clonotype was counted many times. The chain carries TRBV7-9 and TRBJ1-1, with D maybe TRBD1 (6 bases). With 5 bases removed from V and 6 bases from J, the gap between germline ends came to 19 bases. This CDR3 has 15 amino acids. The germline CDR1 and CDR2 sequences are SEHNR and FQNEAQ (reference sequence). The CDR3 loop is CASSNVQGRLAEAFF. The DNA for the CDR3 is TGTGCCAGCAGCAATGTACAGGGCCGGTTGGCTGAAGCTTTCTTT.

The rearrangement joins TRBV6-2 or TRBV6-3 to TRBJ2-7, with 7 bases aligning to TRBD1. Germline CDR1 MNHEY, CDR2 SVGEGT. With V trimmed by 6 bases and J by 4 bases, 12 bases remained unmatched. This CDR3 is built from 15 residues. CDR3 region: CASSAPGTAVYEQYF. As DNA, the CDR3 is TGTGCCAGCAGCGCCCCCGGGACAGCCGTTTACGAGCAGTACTTC.

V and J are TRBV29-1 and TRBJ1-1; D ambiguous. The CDR3 runs to 12 residues. Germline-derived CDR1 and CDR2 are SQVTM and ANQGSEA. V was clipped by 4 bases and J by 1 base, with 7 bases between them. The CDR3 protein is CSVVPGNTEAFF. As DNA, the CDR3 is TGCAGCGTTGTCCCAGGGAACACTGAAGCTTTCTTT.

This clonotype was counted a few times. The rearrangement uses TRBV6-5 and TRBJ2-3, with 12 bases identical to TRBD2. The CDR3 length is 15 residues. The germline V gene encodes CDR1 MNHEY and CDR2 SVGAGI. Germline trimming cut 6 bases from V and 5 bases from J; bases unmatched to any gene: 6. CDR3: CASRLLAGGEDTQYF. For the CDR3, the DNA is TGTGCCAGCAGGTTACTAGCGGGGGGAGAAGATACGCAGTATTTT.

The rearrangement uses TRBV24-1 and TRBJ2-1, with D perhaps given as TRBD1 or TRBD2 (5 bases each). Trimming took off 5 bases at V and 4 bases at J, with 20 bases between the two ends. The CDR3 is made up of 17 amino acids. Germline lookup yields CDR1 KGHDR and CDR2 SFDVKD. The DNA of the CDR3 is TGTGCCACCAGTGCCTGGCCCGGGACGGGCCAATACAATGAGCAGTTCTTC. This encodes CATSAWPGTGQYNEQFF.

Only a few counts were recorded for this clonotype. The rearrangement uses TRBV24-1 and TRBJ2-5, with 7 bases matching TRBD1. V gave up 7 bases and J gave up 9 bases; unmatched junction bases: 13. The germline CDR1 and CDR2 sequences are KGHDR and SFDVKD. This CDR3 has 14 residues. CDR3 amino acids: CATSNRGDLRSQYF. Here the CDR3 DNA reads TGTGCCACCAGCAACAGGGGTGACTTGCGGTCCCAGTACTTC.

The rearrangement joins TRBV7-2 to TRBJ1-5; D uncertain. Germline loops: CDR1 SGHTA, CDR2 FQGNSA. This CDR3 is 16 amino acids long. With 1 base removed from V and 0 bases from J, the gap between germline ends came to 10 bases. This chain's CDR3 is CASSLGFPYSNQPQHF. Written as DNA, the CDR3 is TGTGCCAGCAGCTTAGGATTCCCTTATAGCAATCAGCCCCAGCATTTT.

This clonotype has more than one count but fewer than ten. This chain links TRBV6-5 with TRBJ2-7; D might be TRBD2 (6 bases). V lost 0 bases and J 6 bases, leaving 12 bases between the germline ends. The germline V gene has CDR1 MNHEY and CDR2 SVGAGI. The CDR3 has 14 amino acids. The CDR3 spells CASSYSGAGSEQYF. The CDR3, as DNA: TGTGCCAGCAGTTACTCAGGGGCGGGGAGCGAGCAGTACTTC.

On this clonotype itself: One junction end does not reproduce the germline sequence, and a read error may be involved. This chain uses TRBV29-1 with TRBJ2-1; perhaps TRBD2 as D (5 bases). The germline CDR1 and CDR2 sequences are SQVTM and ANQGSEA. This CDR3 is built from 12 residues. The CDR3 sequence: CSVERAPWDEQF. CDR3 nucleotide sequence: TGCAGCGTTGAGCGGGCCCCTTGGGATGAGCAGTTC.

In its sample, this clonotype was seen a few times. The rearrangement joins TRBV20-1 to TRBJ1-2, with D possibly matching TRBD1 (5 bases). Deletions cut 4 bases from V and 0 bases from J, with 21 bases between. Germline CDR1 and CDR2: DFQATT and SNEGSKA (reference sequence). The CDR3 is made up of 17 amino acids. The CDR3 coding sequence is TGCAGTGCTATCCTCCCCCTGAGAGGCAGGGCTAACTATGGCTACACCTTC. It translates to CSAILPLRGRANYGYTF.

V usage is TRBV7-9 and J usage is TRBJ2-4; TRBD1 matches 7 bases. After removal of 4 bases from V and 11 bases from J, the junction contained 2 bases not matched to a gene. Germline CDR1 and CDR2: SEHNR and FQNEAQ (reference sequence). The CDR3 covers 11 residues. The DNA for the CDR3 is TGTGCCAGCAGCTACGGACAGGTTCAGTACTTC. Its translation is CASSYGQVQYF. Complete variable domain (other parts from reference TRBV7-9 and TRBJ2-4): DTGVSQNPRHKITKRGQNVTFRCDPISEHNRLYWYRQTLGQGPEFLTYFQNEAQLEKSRLLSDRFSAERPKGSFSTLEIQRTEQGDSAMYLCASSYGQVQYFGAGTRLSVL.

This clonotype came up a few times. The rearrangement joins TRBV9 to TRBJ1-6, with 7 bases aligning to TRBD1. After removal of 0 bases from V and 9 bases from J, the junction contained 6 bases not matched to a gene. In germline, CDR1 is SGDLS, CDR2 YYNGEE. The CDR3 is 15 residues long. CDR3 region: CASSVGQGGGSPLHF. For the CDR3, the DNA is TGTGCCAGCAGCGTAGGGCAGGGGGGAGGTTCACCCCTCCACTTT.

The rearrangement joins TRBV13 to TRBJ2-7; D not certain. CDR1 and CDR2 (germline): PRHDT, FYEKMQ (reference sequence). The CDR3 runs 15 residues. Trimming took 4 bases from V and 5 from J, leaving 18 bases between them. The CDR3 protein is CASSSRTSNMDEQYF. The CDR3 region has the DNA TGTGCCAGCAGCTCCCGAACATCGAACATGGACGAGCAGTACTTC.

V usage is TRBV6-2 or TRBV6-3 and J usage is TRBJ2-5; 14 bases fit TRBD2. CDR1 is MNHEY, CDR2 SVGEGT, per germline. CDR3 length equals 15 residues. Germline trimming cut 11 bases from V and 3 bases from J; bases unmatched to any gene: 8. The CDR3 nucleotides read TGTGCCGGACAAAGGGGACTAGCGGGAGAAGAGACCCAGTACTTC. Its translation: CAGQRGLAGEETQYF.